The 16 T cell receptor beta chains presented below share a single source sample, sequenced in a study of OX40 agonist ivuxolimab in advanced cancers. Repertoires were generated with immunoSEQ multiplex PCR, while TCRdb's copy carries only in-frame clones and drops some. The sample lists approximately 58,000 clones, 79% occurring once. The sequences come from CD4+ or CD8+ T cells sorted from blood, collected in a trial of the OX40 agonist ivuxolimab. Every receptor here comes from an adult with an advanced solid tumor such as melanoma, head and neck, liver or kidney cancer.

The gene calls are TRBV29-1 and TRBJ1-5; D possibly corresponds to TRBD1 (5 bases). The V end lost 4 bases, the J end lost 2 bases, and 9 bases lay between the germline ends. Germline loops: CDR1 SQVTM, CDR2 ANQGSEA. This CDR3 is built from 13 residues. The CDR3 loop is CSVGGEGNQPQHF. CDR3 coding DNA: TGCAGCGTTGGAGGGGAAGGCAATCAGCCCCAGCATTTT.

The V and J genes are TRBV5-8 and TRBJ1-5, with D unclear. This CDR3 is 13 amino acids long. Per the germline V gene, CDR1 is SGHTS and CDR2 is YDEGEE. V was cut by 0 bases and J by 7 bases, with 8 bases left in between. In DNA, the CDR3 is TGTGCCAGCAGCTTGGGGCAGGAACAGCCCCAGCATTTT. This codes for CASSLGQEQPQHF.

CDR3 sequence (DNA): TGTGCCATTCGTCAGCGGGAGTTCACAGATACGCAGTATTTT. It is translated as CAIRQREFTDTQYF. This chain uses TRBV28 with TRBJ2-3; 8 bases agree with TRBD2. This CDR3 contains 14 residues. Germline CDR1 reads MDHEN; CDR2 reads SYDVKM. The J segment lost 2 bases and the V segment lost 10 bases, leaving 8 bases of the junction unmatched.

The chain's CDR3 is CASSLYRGINEKLFF. CDR3 DNA sequence: TGTGCCAGCAGCTTATATCGGGGGATTAATGAAAAACTGTTTTTT. The chain couples TRBV11-2 to TRBJ1-4; maybe TRBD1 (5 bases). Trimming left V 2 bases short and J 4 bases short, with 11 bases between. Germline V gene sequence: CDR1 SGHAT, CDR2 FQNNGV. The CDR3 totals 15 residues.

The chain is built from TRBV7-2 and TRBJ2-1; tentative D call: TRBD2 (5 bases). Looked up from germline, CDR1 is SGHTA and CDR2 is FQGNSA. With 3 bases removed from V and 11 bases from J, the gap between germline ends came to 11 bases. The CDR3 has 12 residues. The CDR3 loop reads CASSFGSGKQFF. The CDR3, as DNA: TGTGCCAGCAGCTTTGGCTCGGGGAAGCAGTTCTTC.

This rearrangement joins TRBV6-6 to TRBJ1-2, with D possibly TRBD1 on 5 matching bases. CDR1 MNHNY and CDR2 SVGAGI come from the germline V gene (reference sequence). This CDR3 is built from 14 residues. V lost 2 bases and J 6 bases, leaving 13 bases between the germline ends. The CDR3 DNA reads TGTGCCAGCAGTTACAGGGGACTGGTTGATGGCTACACCTTC. Its translation is CASSYRGLVDGYTF.

The chain joins TRBV6-5 to TRBJ1-5; D remains unclear. This CDR3 is 14 amino acids long. V was clipped by 5 bases and J by 6 bases, with 14 bases between them. Germline V gives CDR1 MNHEY, CDR2 SVGAGI. This chain's CDR3 is CASSQREGGQPQHF. The CDR3 bases are TGTGCCAGCAGTCAAAGGGAGGGCGGTCAGCCCCAGCATTTT.

The chain couples TRBV28 to TRBJ2-7; the D call may be TRBD1 or TRBD2 (5 bases each). Trimming left V 8 bases short and J 0 bases short, with 17 bases between. Germline V CDR1 and CDR2: MDHEN, SYDVKM. The CDR3 totals 15 residues. The CDR3 nucleotides read TGTGCCAGCGTAACCAGGGCAGGGAGCTCCTACGAGCAGTACTTC. This codes for CASVTRAGSSYEQYF.

This clone was picked up a small number of times. The rearrangement links TRBV5-6 to TRBJ1-4; the D is unclear. The V end lost 2 bases, the J end lost 8 bases, and 22 bases lay between the germline ends. CDR1 is SGHDT and CDR2 is YYEEEE in the germline V gene. This CDR3 region has 17 residues. Here the CDR3 DNA reads TGTGCCAGCAGCTTTAAAGCAGCACTCGACGTGAAGGAAAAACTGTTTTTT. As protein: CASSFKAALDVKEKLFF.

This clone is medium-sized by share. This sequence joins TRBV14 and TRBJ2-2; D unclear. Germline CDR1 and CDR2: SGHDN and FVKESK. Between the trimmed V and J ends, which lost 2 bases and 4 bases, there was a span of 5 bases. The CDR3 has 13 amino acids. This chain's CDR3 is CASSQRLTGELFF. DNA of the CDR3: TGTGCCAGCAGCCAAAGGCTCACCGGGGAGCTGTTTTTT.

V and J are TRBV6-6 and TRBJ1-4; 11 nucleotides agree with TRBD1. The CDR3 has 15 residues. Germline V gene sequence: CDR1 MNHNY, CDR2 SVGAGI (reference sequence). Trimming removed 6 bases from V and 11 bases from J; junction bases left unmatched: 11. In DNA, the CDR3 is TGTGCCAGCAGCCGTAGGACAGGGGGCGACTTGAAACTGTTTTTT. This translates into CASSRRTGGDLKLFF.

This clone appeared a few times. The chain joins TRBV7-9 to TRBJ2-3; 8 bases are shared with TRBD2. Germline V gene sequence: CDR1 SEHNR, CDR2 FQNEAQ (reference sequence). This CDR3 is built from 14 residues. The J segment lost 6 bases and the V segment lost 1 base, leaving 3 bases of the junction unmatched. The CDR3: CASSLGRGVDTQYF. CDR3 nucleotide sequence: TGTGCCAGCAGCTTAGGGCGGGGGGTGGATACGCAGTATTTT.

This clone was recorded a few times. The chain employs TRBV19 and TRBJ2-1, with D possibly matching TRBD2 (6 bases). V lost 4 bases to trimming and J lost 5 bases, with 18 bases between them. The germline CDR1 and CDR2 sequences are LNHDA and SQIVND (reference sequence). The CDR3 runs 16 residues. The CDR3 nucleotides are TGTGCCAGTAGTACCCCCCCACGGGGGTCTCACAATGAGCAGTTCTTC. Amino acids: CASSTPPRGSHNEQFF. Variable domain in full (rest from reference TRBV19 and TRBJ2-1): DGGITQSPKYLFRKEGQNVTLSCEQNLNHDAMYWYRQDPGQGLRLIYYSQIVNDFQKGDIAEGYSVSREKKESFPLTVTSAQKNPTAFYLCASSTPPRGSHNEQFFGPGTRLTVL.

This clone is classed as medium-sized. The gene calls are TRBV6-6 and TRBJ1-2; D not resolved. V was trimmed by 6 bases and J by 2 bases, leaving 13 bases between them. Per germline, CDR1 MNHNY and CDR2 SVGAGI (reference sequence). The length of the CDR3 is 14 residues. The CDR3 sequence is CASSTTGRNYGYTF. The CDR3 DNA reads TGTGCCAGCAGCACCACTGGGAGGAACTATGGCTACACCTTC.

V usage is TRBV5-6 and J usage is TRBJ1-1; the match to TRBD1 covers 7 bases. The V segment lost 4 bases and the J segment 10 bases; nucleotides outside the gene matches: 10. CDR3 size: 13 residues. Germline loops: CDR1 SGHDT, CDR2 YYEEEE. CDR3 loop: CASSRTGVVRAFF. In nucleotides, the CDR3 is TGTGCCAGCAGCAGAACAGGGGTGGTAAGAGCTTTCTTT.

V usage is TRBV18 and J usage is TRBJ2-7; TRBD1 is a possible D gene (5 bases). Germline V lookup: CDR1 KGHSH, CDR2 LQKENI. Trimming stripped 2 bases from V and 1 base from J, with 12 bases between. This CDR3 is 15 amino acids long. The CDR3 here is CASSPRQTRSYEQYF. CDR3 sequence (DNA): TGTGCCAGCTCACCAAGACAGACTCGTTCCTACGAGCAGTACTTC.